This T cell receptor beta chain was retrieved from a study of tumor-infiltrating lymphocytes in primary liver carcinoma. TCR beta cDNA was reverse-transcribed from about 0.45 ug of total RNA. The reaction used a constant-region primer and ProtoScript II reverse transcriptase. Construction of TCR beta libraries relied on three successive nested multiplex PCR rounds employing slightly modified ARM-PCR. PCR rounds one and two used TRBV1-TRBV30 forward primers with a C-beta reverse primer for 9 to 10 cycles each. MiXCR, run by TCRdb on the multiplex PCR reads, gives a single entry per CDR3 protein. The table has some 55,000 distinct CDR3 sequences, about 80% seen once. CDR1 SGHRS and CDR2 YFSETQ come from the germline V gene. The length of the CDR3 is 15 residues. Points on this clonotype: Mismatch with germline at one junction end may stem from a read error.

The source material, 20-30 mg of unsorted bulk tissue, was used to co-extract RNA and DNA. The source of this sequence is a man in his forties with primary liver carcinoma and hepatitis B virus infection. The V gene is TRBV5-1, the J gene TRBJ2-7; the match to TRBD2 covers 7 bases. Sequencing used liver tumor tissue from sampling region 2. Sample subset: tumor region T2, inferior pole. Here the CDR3 reads CASSLNSGQAYEQYF. The CDR3 DNA sequence: TGCGCCAGCAGCTTGAATAGCGGGCAGGCCTACGAACAGTACTTC.